Each of the 10 T cell receptor beta chains below was sequenced from the same sample in a study of cytomegalovirus exposure and HLA in healthy donors. A multiplex PCR was run with 60 Vbeta primers and 13 Jbeta primers. Sequencing was performed with immunoSEQ multiplex PCR; in TCRdb, only in-frame clones are kept and a portion is missing. The sample consists of approximately 79,000 clones, about 78% of them appearing once. The material sequenced was PBMCs. All receptors come from a male donor in good health and CMV-seropositive.

The chain has TRBV6-5 and TRBJ1-3; 7 positions match TRBD1. V was clipped by 6 bases and J by 4 bases; unmatched bases: 9. The CDR3 runs 15 residues. Germline CDR1 and CDR2: MNHEY and SVGAGI. CDR3 sequence (DNA): TGTGCCAGCAGCTCCTACGACAGGGTCGGAAACACCATATATTTT. It specifies CASSSYDRVGNTIYF.

V is TRBV19 and J is TRBJ2-5; no definite D call. Germline CDR1 reads LNHDA; CDR2 reads SQIVND (reference sequence). This CDR3 is built from 10 residues. V lost 5 bases to trimming and J lost 6 bases, with 4 bases between them. The CDR3 protein is CASSQKTQYF. Written as DNA, the CDR3 is TGTGCCAGTAGTCAAAAGACCCAGTACTTC.

This sequence joins TRBV6-5 and TRBJ2-7, with a tentative D call TRBD1 (6 bases). Germline lookup yields CDR1 MNHEY and CDR2 SVGAGI. The CDR3 runs to 15 residues. V shed 2 bases and J shed 2 bases, with 13 bases lying between them. The CDR3 region has the DNA TGTGCCAGCAGTTACAACACAGGGAAGACCTACGAGCAGTACTTC. It yields the protein CASSYNTGKTYEQYF.

This rearrangement joins TRBV7-2 to TRBJ2-7, with TRBD1 matching 7 bases. The end of the DNA aligns better with TRBJ2-5, so the J call may be wrong. Germline lookup yields CDR1 SGHTA and CDR2 FQGNSA. The CDR3 has 13 amino acids. The CDR3 DNA is TGTGCCAGCAGCTTGACAGGGTTGGAGACCCAGTACTTC. Translation gives CASSLTGLETQYF.

The chain uses TRBV10-2 and TRBJ2-1; the D gene is possibly TRBD2 (6 bases). In germline, CDR1 is WSHSY, CDR2 SAAADI. The ends were cut back, 0 bases at V and 6 bases at J, with 15 bases in the middle. The CDR3 is 16 residues long. CDR3 sequence: CASSESTGGKGNEQFF. CDR3 nucleotide sequence: TGCGCCAGCAGTGAGTCGACTGGAGGGAAAGGCAATGAGCAGTTCTTC.

The genes are TRBV5-5 and TRBJ1-4; D perhaps matches TRBD1 (5 bases). Trimming took off 2 bases at V and 7 bases at J, with 15 bases between the two ends. The CDR3 totals 15 residues. Germline V gene data show CDR1 as SGHKS and CDR2 as YYEKEE (reference sequence). The CDR3 DNA is TGTGCCAGCAGCTTCGGGTGGGGGGAAGGTGAAAAACTGTTTTTT. Protein: CASSFGWGEGEKLFF.

The chain employs TRBV9 and TRBJ1-4; no definite D call. This CDR3 is 17 amino acids long. Germline values: CDR1 SGDLS, CDR2 YYNGEE. The V end was cut by 4 bases, the J end by 0 bases, with 16 bases between. The CDR3 DNA follows: TGTGCCAGCAGCTCTAGGCCGGCGGCCGCAACTAATGAAAAACTGTTTTTT. Its translation is CASSSRPAAATNEKLFF.

The V and J genes are TRBV5-5 and TRBJ1-2; D is possibly TRBD1 (5 bases). The CDR3 totals 14 residues. V was cut by 3 bases and J by 4 bases, with 13 bases left in between. The germline V gene encodes CDR1 SGHKS and CDR2 YYEKEE (reference sequence). CDR3 residues: CASSSGTLGYGYTF. The DNA of the CDR3 is TGTGCCAGCAGCTCCGGGACTCTCGGCTATGGCTACACCTTC.

For the CDR3, the DNA is TGTGCCAGCAGCCAAGGAGCAGGGGCCCCAGGTCCCCAGCATTTT. This encodes CASSQGAGAPGPQHF. This chain links TRBV7-2 with TRBJ1-5, with D possibly being TRBD1 (6 bases). The germline gives CDR1 SGHTA, CDR2 FQGNSA. The V gene lost 5 bases and the J gene lost 10 bases, with 21 bases spanning the gap. The CDR3 has 15 amino acids.

The table lists this clone with a few counts. V usage is TRBV18 and J usage is TRBJ2-7; 8 bases fit TRBD1. Trimming removed 1 base from V and 7 bases from J; junction bases left unmatched: 6. Germline CDR1 reads KGHSH; CDR2 reads LQKENI. The CDR3 sequence is 14 residues long. CDR3 sequence (DNA): TGTGCCAGCTCACCACTCCGGACAGGGAGTGAGCAGTACTTC. This encodes CASSPLRTGSEQYF.